This T cell receptor beta chain derives from a study of T cells in localized non-small cell lung cancer (TCRdb year 2020). About the full investigation: The study examined T cell repertoires in a few hundred patients with early-stage NSCLC and compared tumors with uninvolved tumor-adjacent lungs. The mean age of the NSCLC patients was around 65 years, with 120 to 150 men and 95 to 110 women. The cohort consisted of 236 treatment-naive NSCLC patients whose localized lung tumors had been resected.

The study at large found these results: A median of approximately 62 of the top 100 tumor clones turned up in the paired uninvolved adjacent lung, and 25 to 30 of those clones also ranked among the top 100 of that same adjacent lung. Because multi-region tumor sequencing was not performed, intratumor heterogeneity could not be ruled out. Because the study design was exploratory, TCR variables were selected using unadjusted p-values without false-discovery rate correction. Higher T cell density in blood was associated with longer overall survival, whereas higher clonality in adjacent lung was associated with shorter survival. The highest T cell clonality was observed in uninvolved tumor-adjacent lung, where clonality exceeded that of tumor, suggesting that antigenic responses were more focused in uninvolved tumor-adjacent lung.

With respect to this clone: Its antigen specificity is not known. No base quality information exists; no much larger clone differs at one position.

From a lookup of the germline V gene, CDR1 and CDR2 are SGHNT and YENEEA. From the cysteine up to the phenylalanine, the CDR3 has a length of 15 residues. Only the CDR3 DNA is retained, 45 bases long and in frame from the first base. V is cut back by 6 bases and J by 1 base, with 7 bases in the junction unmatched. At diagnosis, peripheral blood, uninvolved tumor-adjacent lung and tumor were collected and stored as a combination of fresh-frozen and FFPE material. For TCR repertoire profiling, blood samples were analyzed as peripheral blood mononuclear cells. The immunoSEQ Assay was used to sequence TCR beta CDR3 regions from DNA. In the paper's pipeline: T cell density was computed as TCR beta template counts normalized to usable DNA estimated by amplifying housekeeping genes. The preseqR package was used to estimate richness by extrapolating to 400,000 templates for PBMC samples and to 120,000 templates for tissue samples. Clonality was defined by subtracting Pielou's evenness from one. To identify tissue-enriched TCRs, differential abundance testing was run on productive amino-acid clonotypes with a minimum total count of 5 and an alpha of 0.1. The Jaccard Index and the Morisita Overlap Index were used to measure repertoire overlap between compartments. GLIPH grouped TCR beta CDR3s together with public tetramer-defined viral CDR3s, and a viral motif had to include at least three viral sequences and also show V-gene enrichment. What TCRdb holds here is the immuneACCESS table cut down to in-frame rearrangements. Part of the clones is not present; checked against another copy, under half of the missing clones reflect an unresolved V gene, and the others are unexplained. The V and J calls and clone size are taken from that table; D and trimming were inferred from the DNA. This sample holds around 19,000 clones; about 87% were observed only once. The ten most abundant clones make up more than 9% of the sample.

The V and J segments used are TRBV11-3 and TRBJ2-5; 8 bases in the middle match TRBD2. The clonotype originates from a man between 35 and 75 years old with stage II squamous cell lung carcinoma. The sequenced sample was PBMCs, obtained before any cancer treatment. The CDR3 protein: CASSGSGAPQETQYF. In nucleotides, the sequence is TGTGCCAGCAGTGGTAGCGGGGCTCCCCAAGAGACCCAGTACTTC.